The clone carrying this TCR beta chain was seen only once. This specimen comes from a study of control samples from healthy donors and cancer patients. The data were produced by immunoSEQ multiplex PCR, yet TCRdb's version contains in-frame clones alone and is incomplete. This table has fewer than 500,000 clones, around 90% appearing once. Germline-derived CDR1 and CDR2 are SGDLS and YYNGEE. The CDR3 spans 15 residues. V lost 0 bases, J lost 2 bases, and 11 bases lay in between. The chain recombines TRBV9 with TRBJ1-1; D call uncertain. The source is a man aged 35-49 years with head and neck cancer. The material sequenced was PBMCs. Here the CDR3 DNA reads TGTGCCAGCAGCGTAGGGGAAAGATCCAACACTGAAGCTTTCTTT. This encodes CASSVGERSNTEAFF.